The 10 T cell receptor beta chains listed next were all sequenced from one sample in a study of patients and donors after allogeneic stem cell transplantation. Each CDR3 protein gets one entry after TCRdb re-called the RT-PCR reads with MiXCR. The sample lists roughly 960,000 distinct CDR3 sequences; under 20% were seen once. The source material was blood, either unsorted or a sorted T cell fraction (not recorded which). Source of these receptors: a human donor who was either an allogeneic HSCT recipient or a stem cell or donor lymphocyte infusion donor (not recorded which). It is not recorded whose cells these are; they may come from a transplant donor.

This clonotype has more than one count but fewer than ten. V and J are TRBV4-1 and TRBJ2-7; 7 positions agree with TRBD1. CDR3 length: 15 residues. The V gene end was trimmed by 2 bases and the J gene end by 5 bases; junction bases not matched to a gene: 9. CDR1 is MGHRA and CDR2 is YSYEKL in the germline V gene. CDR3 protein: CASSQFKGAPDEQYF. The CDR3 nucleotides are TGCGCCAGCAGCCAATTTAAGGGGGCGCCGGACGAGCAGTACTTC.

CDR3 residues: CASRDPEGYNEQFF. CDR3 sequence (DNA): TGTGCCAGCAGGGACCCGGAGGGATACAATGAGCAGTTCTTC. The V call is TRBV6-1, the J call TRBJ2-1; D perhaps matches TRBD2 (6 bases). From germline, CDR1 is MNHNS and CDR2 SASEGT. The CDR3 totals 14 residues. Trimming stripped 6 bases from V and 4 bases from J, with 13 bases between.

This clonotype has only a few counts. The chain is built from TRBV5-1 and TRBJ2-6, with 8 bases aligning to TRBD1. The CDR3 contains 18 residues. V dropped 3 bases and J dropped 5; count of bases not matched to a gene: 13. Germline values: CDR1 SGHRS, CDR2 YFSETQ. The CDR3 sequence: CASSSGQGNRFRANVLTF. The CDR3 nucleotides are TGCGCCAGCAGCTCCGGACAGGGTAATAGATTTAGGGCCAACGTCCTGACTTTC.

The CDR3 spells CASSNLAGGPVEQYF. The DNA for the CDR3 is TGTGCCAGCAGTAACTTAGCGGGAGGGCCGGTCGAGCAGTACTTC. The chain has TRBV28 and TRBJ2-7, with 11 bases fitting TRBD2. J gave up 6 bases and V 5 bases, and 9 bases lay outside the gene matches. The length of the CDR3 is 15 residues. Germline-derived CDR1 and CDR2 are MDHEN and SYDVKM.

The J gene is TRBJ2-3, the V gene TRBV25-1; D possibly corresponds to TRBD1 (6 bases). The CDR3 extends over 14 amino acids. Germline CDR1 is MGHDK and CDR2 is SYGVNS. V was cut by 3 bases and J by 3 bases, with 10 bases left in between. Here the CDR3 DNA reads TGTGCCAGCAGTGACGTAGGGACAACAGATACGCAGTATTTT. This sequence encodes CASSDVGTTDTQYF. The complete variable domain, with remaining parts taken from reference TRBV25-1 and TRBJ2-3, reads EADIYQTPRYLVIGTGKKITLECSQTMGHDKMYWYQQDPGMELHLIHYSYGVNSTEKGDLSSESTVSRIRTEHFPLTLESARPSHTSQYLCASSDVGTTDTQYFGPGTRLTVL.

This clonotype was found a few times. Written as DNA, the CDR3 is TGTGCCAGCAGCCCAGTTGGCTCCCTGGATGAGCAGTTCTTC. Translated: CASSPVGSLDEQFF. V is TRBV6-2 or TRBV6-3 and J is TRBJ2-1, with unresolved D. This CDR3 contains 14 residues. V lost 6 bases and J 8 bases, leaving 17 bases between the germline ends. Per germline, CDR1 MNHEY and CDR2 SVGEGT.

This clonotype turned up a few times. The V call is TRBV6-5, the J call TRBJ1-5, with unresolved D. Germline CDR1 MNHEY, CDR2 SVGAGI. V lost 4 bases to trimming and J lost 5 bases, with 12 bases between them. The CDR3 has 14 amino acids. CDR3 bases: TGTGCCAGCAGTTCGGCCCCTGGAGATCAGCCCCAGCATTTT. Protein sequence: CASSSAPGDQPQHF.

There are a few counts of this clonotype. The rearrangement uses TRBV24-1 and TRBJ2-5; D is perhaps TRBD2 (6 bases). Germline CDR1 is KGHDR and CDR2 is SFDVKD. The CDR3 sequence is 16 residues long. Trimming removed 0 bases at V and 5 bases at J, with 15 bases between. The CDR3 region is CATSDLGGAGLETQYF. CDR3 coding DNA: TGTGCCACCAGTGATTTGGGCGGGGCCGGCTTGGAGACCCAGTACTTC.

This rearrangement joins TRBV9 to TRBJ2-1; TRBD1 agrees at 10 bases. The CDR3 length is 18 residues. Germline V lookup: CDR1 SGDLS, CDR2 YYNGEE. J was trimmed by 0 bases and V by 0 bases; bases with no gene match: 6. The CDR3 DNA reads as TGTGCCAGCAGCGTAGGGACAGGGGGGAAGAACTCCTACAATGAGCAGTTCTTC. This sequence encodes CASSVGTGGKNSYNEQFF.

The V and J genes are TRBV7-3 and TRBJ2-5, with D tentatively TRBD1 or TRBD2 (7 bases each). Germline CDR1 is SGHTA and CDR2 is FQGTGA. V shed 5 bases and J shed 1 base, with 14 bases lying between them. The CDR3 extends over 15 amino acids. The CDR3 DNA follows: TGTGCCAGCAGCCTTCAGGGGGGGGCCCAAGAGACCCAGTACTTC. Protein product: CASSLQGGAQETQYF. The complete variable domain, with remaining parts taken from reference TRBV7-3 and TRBJ2-5, reads GAGVSQTPSNKVTEKGKYVELRCDPISGHTALYWYRQSLGQGPEFLIYFQGTGAADDSGLPNDRFFAVRPEGSVSTLKIQRTERGDSAVYLCASSLQGGAQETQYFGPGTRLLVL.